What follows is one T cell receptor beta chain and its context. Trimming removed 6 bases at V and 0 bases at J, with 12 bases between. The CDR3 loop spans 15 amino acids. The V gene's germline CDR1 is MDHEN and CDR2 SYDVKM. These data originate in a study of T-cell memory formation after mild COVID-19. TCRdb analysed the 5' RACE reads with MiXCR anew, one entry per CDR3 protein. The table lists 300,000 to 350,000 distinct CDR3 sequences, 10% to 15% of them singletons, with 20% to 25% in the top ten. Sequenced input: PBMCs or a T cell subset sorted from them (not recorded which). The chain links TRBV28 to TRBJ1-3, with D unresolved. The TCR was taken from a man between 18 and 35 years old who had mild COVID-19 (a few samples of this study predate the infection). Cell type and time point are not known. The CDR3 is CASSYGSLSGNTIYF. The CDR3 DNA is TGTGCCAGCAGCTATGGGTCCCTCTCTGGAAACACCATATATTTT. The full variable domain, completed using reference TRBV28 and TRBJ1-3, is DVKVTQSSRYLVKRTGEKVFLECVQDMDHENMFWYRQDPGLGLRLIYFSYDVKMKEKGDIPEGYSVSREKKERFSLILESASTNQTSMYLCASSYGSLSGNTIYFGEGSWLTVV.